This T cell receptor beta chain was recorded in a study of T cells after yellow fever vaccination. Study-wide points: Weaker, the secondary response had a peak occurring faster, on day 5 versus 15. Abundant bulk-derived clonotypes could contaminate FACS-sorted repertoires.

In regard to this clonotype: Antigen specificity is unknown.

TCR cDNA, made by 5'RACE template switching, carried an added universal primer site and UMIs. MiXCR, applied by TCRdb to the 5' RACE reads, yields one record per CDR3 protein. The table lists some 600,000 distinct CDR3 sequences, roughly 12% of them singletons, with around 14% in the top ten. The CDR3 runs 16 residues. Germline V gene lookup returns CDR1 LNHDA and CDR2 SQIVND (reference sequence). The germline V and J ends were trimmed by 6 bases and 5 bases, with 22 bases remaining between them. J is TRBJ2-5 and V is TRBV19; D might be TRBD1 (6 bases). The source is a man aged 25 to 40 who received the YFV17D yellow fever vaccine. This specimen was PBMCs, taken on the day of the yellow fever booster vaccination. For the CDR3, the DNA is TGTGCCAGTAGACAAGCACAGGGCTTCGCGAGGGAGACCCAGTACTTC. This translates into CASRQAQGFARETQYF.